The next 31 T cell receptor beta chains were all read from a single sample in a study of T cells after posttransplantation cyclophosphamide (dated by TCRdb to about 2016). The library was generated by the immunoSEQ multiplex PCR assay. Not all clones reach the TCRdb copy of this immuneACCESS table, which keeps in-frame sequences only. Checked studies attribute under half of the gap to unresolved V genes and leave the rest unexplained. The sample comprises 35,000 to 45,000 clones, and every one was counted more than once. The top ten clonotypes cover 2% to 3% of the sample. Source material: PBMCs. The origin of the receptors is a man aged 40-50 years in good health, CMV-negative, and a related stem cell transplant donor.

In its sample, this clone was seen many times. The chain links TRBV5-1 to TRBJ1-1; D perhaps matches TRBD1 (5 bases). The CDR3 length is 14 residues. CDR1 is SGHRS and CDR2 is YFSETQ in the germline V gene. V lost 0 bases and J lost 2, with 8 bases in between. CDR3 loop: CASSLGQRNTEAFF. The CDR3 nucleotides are TGCGCCAGCAGCTTGGGACAGAGAAACACTGAAGCTTTCTTT. The full variable domain, its missing parts supplied by reference TRBV5-1 and TRBJ1-1, is KAGVTQTPRYLIKTRGQQVTLSCSPISGHRSVSWYQQTPGQGLQFLFEYFSETQRNKGNFPGRFSGRQFSNSRSEMNVSTLELGDSALYLCASSLGQRNTEAFFGQGTRLTVV.

In this sample, this clone turned up a few times. V is TRBV6-5 and J is TRBJ2-5; perhaps TRBD1 as D (6 bases). V was shortened by 5 bases and J by 4 bases, with 11 bases between the two germline ends. The CDR3 length is 13 residues. From germline, CDR1 is MNHEY and CDR2 SVGAGI. The CDR3 here is CASSRHRVETQYF. CDR3 in DNA: TGTGCCAGCAGTCGACACAGGGTAGAGACCCAGTACTTC.

The table lists this clone with many counts. The V gene is TRBV18, the J gene TRBJ2-1, with 10 positions matching TRBD2. The CDR3 runs 13 residues. Per germline, CDR1 KGHSH and CDR2 LQKENI. V gave up 6 bases and J gave up 9 bases; unmatched junction bases: 5. The CDR3 bases are TGTGCCAGCTCCCCTAGCGGGAGCAGTGAGCAGTTCTTC. This codes for CASSPSGSSEQFF.

This clone was counted at least ten times. The chain recombines TRBV5-4 with TRBJ2-3; 14 bases map to TRBD2. The trim removed 0 bases at V and 13 bases at J, leaving 1 base unmatched. CDR1 and CDR2 (germline): SGHNT, YYREEE (reference sequence). CDR3 length: 13 amino acids. The DNA for the CDR3 is TGTGCCAGCAGCTTGGCGGGACTAGCGGGAGAGTATTTT. Protein: CASSLAGLAGEYF. The complete variable domain, with remaining parts taken from reference TRBV5-4 and TRBJ2-3, reads ETGVTQSPTHLIKTRGQQVTLRCSSQSGHNTVSWYQQALGQGPQFIFQYYREEENGRGNFPPRFSGLQFPNYSSELNVNALELDDSALYLCASSLAGLAGEYFGPGTRLTVL.

This clone was seen ten or more times. The gene calls are TRBV11-2 and TRBJ1-1; unclear D gene. Germline lookup yields CDR1 SGHAT and CDR2 FQNNGV. V was shortened by 5 bases and J by 6 bases, with 7 bases between the two germline ends. The CDR3 has 11 amino acids. The CDR3 region has the DNA TGTGCCAGCAGCACGGAGCCTGAAGCTTTCTTT. This encodes CASSTEPEAFF.

This clone was recorded many times. The chain recombines TRBV4-1 with TRBJ2-7; 9 bases fit TRBD2. This CDR3 has 16 amino acids. J was trimmed by 2 bases and V by 0 bases; bases with no gene match: 5. Germline CDR1 and CDR2: MGHRA and YSYEKL. The CDR3 DNA reads as TGCGCCAGCAGCCAAGATAGTACTAGCGGGCCCTACGAGCAGTACGTC. It codes for CASSQDSTSGPYEQYV.

This clone was seen many times. Other DNA sequences in the same sample also yield this CDR3. V usage is TRBV6-1 and J usage is TRBJ2-5; a weak D match, TRBD2 (6 bases). The V gene's germline CDR1 is MNHNS and CDR2 SASEGT. This CDR3 spans 16 amino acids. V was trimmed by 4 bases and J by 0 bases, leaving 15 bases between them. CDR3 in DNA: TGTGCCAGCAGTGGCCGACAGCCGGGGGACCAAGAGACCCAGTACTTC. Translating gives CASSGRQPGDQETQYF.

This clone was observed at least ten times. The chain joins TRBV2 to TRBJ2-5; 8 bases are a match to TRBD2. The J segment lost 3 bases and the V segment lost 4 bases, leaving 7 bases of the junction unmatched. CDR3 length: 15 residues. From germline, CDR1 is SNHLY and CDR2 FYNNEI. The CDR3 region has the DNA TGTGCCAGCAGTGCCAACGGACTAGCAAAAGAGACCCAGTACTTC. Translation: CASSANGLAKETQYF.

The table lists this clone with many counts. The rearrangement links TRBV4-3 to TRBJ2-1, with 8 positions matching TRBD2. The CDR3 contains 16 residues. V dropped 0 bases and J dropped 6; count of bases not matched to a gene: 7. Germline loops: CDR1 LGHNA, CDR2 YSLEER. This CDR3 reads CASSQDVAGRLNEQFF. CDR3 nucleotides: TGCGCCAGCAGCCAAGACGTAGCGGGAAGGCTCAATGAGCAGTTCTTC.

This clone came up many times. The J gene is TRBJ1-5, the V gene TRBV7-2, with D possibly matching TRBD1 (5 bases). The CDR3 runs to 14 residues. From germline, CDR1 is SGHTA and CDR2 FQGNSA. Between the trimmed V and J ends, which lost 5 bases and 6 bases, there was a span of 14 bases. CDR3 residues: CASSLGGSGQPQHF. CDR3 bases: TGTGCCAGCAGCCTTGGGGGGTCAGGTCAGCCCCAGCATTTT.

This clone was picked up many times. The same CDR3 is also encoded by other DNA sequences in this sample. The rearrangement joins TRBV9 to TRBJ2-5; 8 bases agree with TRBD2. The V gene's germline CDR1 is SGDLS and CDR2 YYNGEE. The CDR3 runs to 15 residues. V lost 3 bases to trimming and J lost 2 bases; unmatched junction nucleotides: 6. The CDR3 nucleotides read TGTGCCAGCAGCGCCGTGCCGGGGGGGCAAGAGACCCAGTACTTC. The encoded protein is CASSAVPGGQETQYF.

V and J are TRBV6-5 and TRBJ2-1; TRBD2 matches at 8 bases. With 5 bases clipped from V and 4 bases from J, the junction kept 7 bases outside the gene matches. Germline CDR1 reads MNHEY; CDR2 reads SVGAGI. The CDR3 contains 15 residues. The CDR3 nucleotides read TGTGCCAGCAGTCTGGGACTAGTCTCTTACAATGAGCAGTTCTTC. Residues: CASSLGLVSYNEQFF.

V usage is TRBV30 and J usage is TRBJ2-3; no clear D. Trimming removed 2 bases from V and 4 bases from J, with 13 bases in between. The CDR3 is 14 residues long. Germline V lookup: CDR1 GTSNPN, CDR2 SVGIG (reference sequence). The CDR3 DNA reads as TGTGCCTGGAGTCCGAGTCGAGGCTCAGATACGCAGTATTTT. Its translation: CAWSPSRGSDTQYF.

This clone appeared a few times. V usage is TRBV12-5 and J usage is TRBJ1-1, with TRBD1 matching over 7 bases. Germline V gene lookup returns CDR1 LGHNT and CDR2 FRNRAP. The CDR3 contains 15 residues. V shed 0 bases and J 0 bases; nucleotides not matched to a gene: 1. DNA of the CDR3: TGTGCTAGTGGTTTGGTGGGACAGCTGAACACTGAAGCTTTCTTT. Its translation is CASGLVGQLNTEAFF.

The V call is TRBV9, the J call TRBJ2-5, with D perhaps TRBD2 (5 bases). Trimming shortened V by 3 bases and J by 1 base, and 16 bases separated the two germline ends. This CDR3 region has 16 residues. The germline gives CDR1 SGDLS, CDR2 YYNGEE. In nucleotides, the CDR3 is TGTGCCAGCAGCGCTGACGGGGTACGGGGCCAAGAGACCCAGTACTTC. Its protein product is CASSADGVRGQETQYF. Using reference TRBV9 and TRBJ2-5 for the parts outside the CDR3, the full variable domain is DSGVTQTPKHLITATGQRVTLRCSPRSGDLSVYWYQQSLDQGLQFLIQYYNGEERAKGNILERFSAQQFPDLHSELNLSSLELGDSALYFCASSADGVRGQETQYFGPGTRLLVL.

This clone was seen many times. V and J are TRBV6-5 and TRBJ2-5; D perhaps matches TRBD1 (6 bases). V was clipped by 0 bases and J by 1 base, with 6 bases between them. This CDR3 has 14 residues. CDR1 and CDR2 (germline): MNHEY, SVGAGI. The DNA for the CDR3 is TGTGCCAGCAGTTACTCGGACAGCCAAGAGACCCAGTACTTC. It specifies CASSYSDSQETQYF.

This clone was recorded many times. The rearrangement joins TRBV5-5 to TRBJ2-5; possibly TRBD2 for D (6 bases). Germline V gene sequence: CDR1 SGHKS, CDR2 YYEKEE (reference sequence). The V gene lost 2 bases and the J gene lost 8 bases, with 13 bases spanning the gap. The CDR3 has 13 residues. DNA for the CDR3: TGTGCCAGCAGCTTTTCGGGGGAGGAAACCCAGTACTTC. This sequence encodes CASSFSGEETQYF.

This clone was seen ten or more times. The chain links TRBV20-1 to TRBJ2-5, with no clear D. This CDR3 has 10 amino acids. Trimming took 4 bases from V and 4 from J, leaving 4 bases between them. Germline V gene sequence: CDR1 DFQATT, CDR2 SNEGSKA (reference sequence). The CDR3 protein is CSATLETQYF. Here the CDR3 DNA reads TGCAGTGCTACCTTAGAGACCCAGTACTTC.

Ten or more counts support this clone. The chain employs TRBV7-3 and TRBJ2-2; 8 bases line up with TRBD2. V trimming: 5 bases; J trimming: 4 bases; junction bases outside the gene matches: 9. The CDR3 runs to 16 residues. The germline CDR1 and CDR2 sequences are SGHTA and FQGTGA. CDR3 DNA sequence: TGTGCCAGCAGCCCCTTCGGGGGGGCGCCCACCGGGGAGCTGTTTTTT. It is translated as CASSPFGGAPTGELFF.

This clone has only a few counts. A much bigger clone sits one base away, suggesting this may be a read error. V is TRBV10-3 and J is TRBJ2-7; D gene uncertain. In germline, CDR1 is ENHRY, CDR2 SYGVKD. The CDR3 has 13 amino acids. Deletions cut 3 bases from V and 3 bases from J, with 9 bases between. In nucleotides, the CDR3 is TGTGCCATCAGTGATCCAGGATACTACGAGCAGTACTTC. This translates into CAISDPGYYEQYF.

In this sample, this clone turned up many times. V is TRBV4-3 and J is TRBJ2-3, with 8 bases that match TRBD2. Trimming removed 1 base from V and 0 bases from J; junction bases left unmatched: 12. The CDR3 covers 19 residues. Per germline, CDR1 LGHNA and CDR2 YSLEER. This CDR3 reads CASSQGTAGVFSSTDTQYF. The CDR3 DNA sequence: TGCGCCAGCAGCCAAGGCACAGCGGGAGTCTTTAGTAGCACAGATACGCAGTATTTT.

This clone was counted ten times or more. V and J are TRBV18 and TRBJ1-3; 7 bases fit TRBD1. Losses at the gene ends were 3 bases for V and 0 bases for J; bases not matched to a gene: 2. This CDR3 region has 15 residues. Germline V gene sequence: CDR1 KGHSH, CDR2 LQKENI. The CDR3 sequence: CASSPGQSSGNTIYF. CDR3 nucleotide sequence: TGTGCCAGCTCACCGGGACAGAGCTCTGGAAACACCATATATTTT.

This clone was found many times. J is TRBJ1-3 and V is TRBV6-4, with D hard to call. Germline V gene lookup returns CDR1 MRHNA and CDR2 SNTAGT. V was cut by 4 bases and J by 0 bases, with 16 bases left in between. The CDR3 has 17 amino acids. CDR3 in DNA: TGTGCCAGCAGTGTAGCCGGCCTTCCTACCTCTGGAAACACCATATATTTT. This gives the protein CASSVAGLPTSGNTIYF.

A few counts support this clone. V gene TRBV7-9 combines with J gene TRBJ1-6; perhaps TRBD1 as D (6 bases). This CDR3 region has 15 residues. Germline CDR1 and CDR2: SEHNR and FQNEAQ (reference sequence). The V gene lost 5 bases and the J gene lost 13 bases, with 21 bases spanning the gap. The CDR3 DNA sequence: TGTGCCAGCAGCGCCAGCATACAGGGATCTACTCCCCTCCACTTT. Translation: CASSASIQGSTPLHF. Variable domain in full (rest from reference TRBV7-9 and TRBJ1-6): DTGVSQNPRHKITKRGQNVTFRCDPISEHNRLYWYRQTLGQGPEFLTYFQNEAQLEKSRLLSDRFSAERPKGSFSTLEIQRTEQGDSAMYLCASSASIQGSTPLHFGNGTRLTVT.

The sample holds many counts of this clone. The V gene is TRBV6-6, the J gene TRBJ1-3; 8 positions agree with TRBD1. The V gene's germline CDR1 is MNHNY and CDR2 SVGAGI (reference sequence). This CDR3 has 14 amino acids. The J segment lost 2 bases and the V segment lost 5 bases, leaving 2 bases of the junction unmatched. CDR3 amino acids: CASSQQGAGNTIYF. The CDR3 DNA follows: TGTGCCAGCAGTCAACAGGGGGCTGGAAACACCATATATTTT.

V is TRBV6-5 and J is TRBJ1-6; 7 bases are a match to TRBD1. The germline CDR1 and CDR2 sequences are MNHEY and SVGAGI. This CDR3 is built from 15 residues. V was pared by 2 bases and J by 9 bases, with 7 bases of the junction left unmatched. CDR3 sequence (DNA): TGTGCCAGCAGTTACGTTCAGGGGGTTGGTTCACCCCTCCACTTT. Translating gives CASSYVQGVGSPLHF.

This clone was counted only a few times. The genes are TRBV5-1 and TRBJ2-3, with 11 bases that match TRBD1. The germline gives CDR1 SGHRS, CDR2 YFSETQ. V shed 0 bases and J 4 bases; nucleotides not matched to a gene: 1. The CDR3 is made up of 15 amino acids. The CDR3 loop reads CASSLAGQGADTQYF. The CDR3 coding sequence is TGCGCCAGCAGCTTGGCGGGACAGGGGGCAGATACGCAGTATTTT.

This clone showed up many times. J is TRBJ2-5 and V is TRBV29-1; a weak D match, TRBD2 (5 bases). V was cut by 3 bases and J by 2 bases, with 13 bases left in between. This CDR3 is 14 amino acids long. From germline, CDR1 is SQVTM and CDR2 ANQGSEA. The CDR3 DNA follows: TGCAGCGTTGACGTAGACTACCCGCAAGAGACCCAGTACTTC. Translated, it gives CSVDVDYPQETQYF.

This clone was seen many times. The chain couples TRBV4-2 to TRBJ1-5; maybe TRBD1 (5 bases). V was cut by 5 bases and J by 1 base, with 18 bases left in between. The CDR3 consists of 17 residues. Germline V gene data show CDR1 as LGHNA and CDR2 as YNFKEQ. CDR3 sequence reads: CASSETPAGRSNQPQHF. For the CDR3, the DNA is TGTGCCAGCAGCGAAACCCCGGCGGGACGGAGCAATCAGCCCCAGCATTTT.

The table lists this clone with a few counts. The genes are TRBV9 and TRBJ2-3; the match to TRBD2 covers 12 bases. The V and J ends lost 2 bases and 0 bases, in that order; junction bases with no gene match: 4. Germline-derived CDR1 and CDR2 are SGDLS and YYNGEE. The CDR3 runs 17 residues. The CDR3 nucleotides are TGTGCCAGCAGCGTGCTAGCGGGAGGGAAGAGCACAGATACGCAGTATTTT. This sequence encodes CASSVLAGGKSTDTQYF.

This clone was recorded many times. The chain has TRBV2 and TRBJ2-3; TRBD2 might be the D (6 bases). This CDR3 region has 14 residues. Trimming cost V 3 bases and J 6 bases, with 13 bases left between them. Germline V lookup: CDR1 SNHLY, CDR2 FYNNEI. The CDR3 coding sequence is TGTGCCAGCAGTGATGGGAGGACCGGGGATACGCAGTATTTT. This codes for CASSDGRTGDTQYF.